This is a list of T cell receptor beta chains from one sample in a study of blood T cell repertoires in COVID-19. TCRdb keeps only in-frame clones here, not all; method: immunoSEQ multiplex PCR. The top ten hold roughly 5.9% of the sample, which has about 300,000 clones, approximately 90% seen once. The sequenced sample consisted of peripheral blood. The receptor set was obtained from a woman in her forties or fifties with COVID-19, enrolled during active disease. Both conserved end residues are part of each CDR3. D genes are given only for firm matches. Only some rows state a clone size, as once, few, many or a class for expanded clones.

size: NA; J: TRBJ2-7; length: 14; V: TRBV6-5; D: TRBD1; CDR3: CASSKTGGAYEQYF; DNA: TGTGCCAGCAGTAAGACAGGGGGGGCCTACGAGCAGTACTTC
size: NA; J: TRBJ2-3; length: 17; V: TRBV24-1; D: TRBD1; CDR3: CATSDVAEDRGTDTQYF; DNA: TGTGCCACCAGTGACGTCGCCGAAGACAGGGGCACAGATACGCAGTATTTT
size: NA; J: TRBJ1-1; length: 15; V: TRBV7-9; D: NA; CDR3: CASSLAGQGHTEAFF; DNA: TGTGCCAGCAGCTTAGCGGGCCAGGGCCACACTGAAGCTTTCTTT
size: NA; J: TRBJ1-1; length: 14; V: TRBV19; D: NA; CDR3: CASSGSGMNTEAFF; DNA: TGTGCCAGTAGTGGGAGCGGAATGAACACTGAAGCTTTCTTT
size: NA; J: TRBJ1-5; length: 14; V: TRBV19; D: TRBD1; CDR3: CASNPGGRRQPQHF; DNA: TGTGCCAGTAATCCAGGGGGTAGGCGTCAGCCCCAGCATTTT
size: NA; J: TRBJ2-3; length: 15; V: TRBV9; D: TRBD2; CDR3: CASTFSGGWTDTQYF; DNA: TGTGCCAGCACCTTTTCGGGGGGATGGACAGATACGCAGTATTTT
size: few; J: TRBJ2-3; length: 20; V: TRBV24-1; D: NA; CDR3: CATSDLQGVRQVLSTDTQYF; DNA: TGTGCCACCAGTGATTTGCAAGGGGTTCGACAGGTACTAAGCACAGATACGCAGTATTTT
size: NA; J: TRBJ1-4; length: 17; V: TRBV4-1; D: NA; CDR3: CASSQIKGGRVGEKLFF; DNA: TGCGCCAGCAGCCAAATCAAGGGAGGGCGGGTAGGAGAAAAACTGTTTTTT
size: NA; J: TRBJ2-5; length: 15; V: TRBV5-1; D: TRBD1; CDR3: CASSFGDRGLETQYF; DNA: TGCGCCAGCAGCTTTGGGGACAGGGGGCTAGAGACCCAGTACTTC
size: once; J: TRBJ1-5; length: 16; V: TRBV10-3; D: TRBD1; CDR3: CAISQGGHNSNQPQHF; DNA: TGTGCCATCAGTCAGGGGGGCCATAATAGCAATCAGCCCCAGCATTTT
size: NA; J: TRBJ2-2; length: 16; V: TRBV24-1; D: TRBD2; CDR3: CATSDSSGRNTGELFF; DNA: TGTGCCACCAGTGATTCTAGCGGGAGGAACACCGGGGAGCTGTTTTTT
size: NA; J: TRBJ1-5; length: 15; V: TRBV7-2; D: TRBD1; CDR3: CASSLTSGGYQPQHF; DNA: TGTGCCAGCAGCTTAACTTCAGGGGGTTATCAGCCCCAGCATTTT
size: NA; J: TRBJ2-1; length: 17; V: TRBV11-2; D: NA; CDR3: CASSFEPGFDSYNEQFF; DNA: TGTGCCAGCAGCTTCGAACCAGGATTTGACTCCTACAATGAGCAGTTCTTC
size: NA; J: TRBJ2-7; length: 11; V: TRBV12-3/TRBV12-4; D: NA; CDR3: CASSSAYEQYF; DNA: TGTGCCAGCAGTTCTGCCTACGAGCAGTACTTC
size: NA; J: TRBJ1-1; length: 17; V: TRBV5-1; D: NA; CDR3: CASSLEGPGGRGTEAFF; DNA: TGCGCCAGCAGCTTGGAAGGTCCGGGGGGACGAGGGACTGAAGCTTTCTTT
size: NA; J: TRBJ2-5; length: 13; V: TRBV19; D: TRBD1; CDR3: CASSGQAQETQYF; DNA: TGTGCCAGTAGCGGACAGGCGCAAGAGACCCAGTACTTC
size: NA; J: TRBJ2-5; length: 14; V: TRBV9; D: TRBD1; CDR3: CASSLRDSQETQYF; DNA: TGTGCCAGCAGCTTACGGGACAGCCAAGAGACCCAGTACTTC
size: once; J: TRBJ2-1; length: 17; V: TRBV19; D: TRBD2; CDR3: CASSLWTSGNLRDEQFF; DNA: TGTGCCAGTAGCCTATGGACTAGCGGGAATCTACGGGATGAGCAGTTCTTC
size: NA; J: TRBJ1-1; length: 12; V: TRBV19; D: TRBD1; CDR3: CASRVGDREAFF; DNA: TGTGCCAGTAGAGTGGGGGACAGAGAAGCTTTCTTT
size: NA; J: TRBJ2-3; length: 15; V: TRBV9; D: TRBD2; CDR3: CASSVRDYNTDTQYF; DNA: TGTGCCAGCAGCGTAAGGGACTACAACACAGATACGCAGTATTTT
size: NA; J: TRBJ2-5; length: 15; V: TRBV7-2; D: TRBD2; CDR3: CASSLAGGRDLLVYF; DNA: TGTGCCAGCAGCTTAGCGGGCGGGAGGGACCTATTGGTGTACTTC
size: NA; J: TRBJ1-4; length: 14; V: TRBV5-1; D: NA; CDR3: CASSFSTANEKLFF; DNA: TGCGCCAGCAGCTTCTCGACAGCTAATGAAAAACTGTTTTTT
size: few; J: TRBJ1-5; length: 16; V: TRBV19; D: NA; CDR3: CASSNSGIPYHQPQHF; DNA: TGTGCCAGTAGTAACTCGGGGATTCCTTACCATCAGCCCCAGCATTTT
size: NA; J: TRBJ1-4; length: 16; V: TRBV18; D: TRBD1; CDR3: CASSPLPGQWNEKLFF; DNA: TGTGCCAGCTCACCACTACCGGGACAGTGGAATGAAAAACTGTTTTTT
size: NA; J: TRBJ2-3; length: 21; V: TRBV29-1; D: TRBD2; CDR3: CSVEVVPGTSGSSSPPDTQYF; DNA: TGCAGCGTTGAAGTCGTGCCCGGGACTAGCGGGAGTTCCTCGCCCCCAGATACGCAGTATTTT
size: NA; J: TRBJ1-2; length: 12; V: TRBV3-1/TRBV3-2; D: NA; CDR3: CASSTTAYGYTF; DNA: TGTGCCAGCAGCACGACAGCCTATGGCTACACCTTC
size: NA; J: TRBJ2-5; length: 14; V: TRBV5-1; D: NA; CDR3: CASSGAQGYETQYF; DNA: TGCGCCAGCAGCGGGGCCCAGGGCTATGAGACCCAGTACTTC
size: NA; J: TRBJ2-1; length: 15; V: TRBV5-3; D: TRBD2; CDR3: CARSPFREGGAEQFF; DNA: TGTGCCAGAAGCCCCTTCCGGGAGGGCGGTGCGGAGCAGTTCTTC
size: NA; J: TRBJ1-1; length: 14; V: TRBV11-2; D: NA; CDR3: CASSFRGQNTEAFF; DNA: TGTGCCAGCAGCTTCAGGGGTCAGAACACTGAAGCTTTCTTT
size: NA; J: TRBJ2-3; length: 16; V: TRBV11-3; D: TRBD2; CDR3: CASSLLGLEPTDTQYF; DNA: TGTGCCAGCAGCCTGTTGGGACTAGAACCCACAGATACGCAGTATTTT
size: NA; J: TRBJ1-4; length: 14; V: TRBV15; D: TRBD1; CDR3: CATSRVEPGGRLFF; DNA: TGTGCCACCAGCAGAGTAGAACCAGGGGGAAGACTGTTTTTT
size: NA; J: TRBJ2-5; length: 17; V: TRBV9; D: TRBD2; CDR3: CASSVGASGRQQETQYF; DNA: TGTGCCAGCAGCGTAGGGGCTAGCGGGAGGCAACAAGAGACCCAGTACTTC
size: NA; J: TRBJ2-3; length: 17; V: TRBV15; D: TRBD2; CDR3: CATSDPGLAPSTDTQYF; DNA: TGTGCCACCAGCGACCCGGGACTAGCGCCTAGCACAGATACGCAGTATTTT
size: NA; J: TRBJ2-1; length: 16; V: TRBV11-3; D: TRBD2; CDR3: CASSLGLAGDSDEQFF; DNA: TGTGCCAGCAGCCTGGGACTAGCGGGAGATAGCGATGAGCAGTTCTTC
size: NA; J: TRBJ2-7; length: 16; V: TRBV11-2; D: TRBD2; CDR3: CASSLRWAGVSGEQYF; DNA: TGTGCCAGCAGCTTACGGTGGGCGGGAGTTAGTGGCGAGCAGTACTTC
size: NA; J: TRBJ2-7; length: 11; V: TRBV29-1; D: NA; CDR3: CSVGHFYEQYF; DNA: TGCAGCGTTGGACATTTCTACGAGCAGTACTTC
size: NA; J: TRBJ1-1; length: 14; V: TRBV10-1; D: NA; CDR3: CASSLSTGNTEAFF; DNA: TGCGCCAGCAGCCTGTCGACAGGGAACACTGAAGCTTTCTTT
size: NA; J: TRBJ2-7; length: 15; V: TRBV19; D: TRBD1; CDR3: CASHNPGTGGYEQYF; DNA: TGTGCCAGTCACAACCCGGGGACAGGAGGCTACGAGCAGTACTTC
size: NA; J: TRBJ2-5; length: 13; V: TRBV29-1; D: NA; CDR3: CSVDNAGPETQYF; DNA: TGCAGCGTTGACAACGCAGGGCCGGAGACCCAGTACTTC
size: once; J: TRBJ2-7; length: 15; V: TRBV3-1/TRBV3-2; D: NA; CDR3: CASSQAGGLVHEQYF; DNA: TGTGCCAGCAGCCAAGCAGGGGGGTTGGTCCACGAGCAGTACTTC
size: NA; J: TRBJ2-7; length: 16; V: TRBV5-1; D: TRBD2; CDR3: CASSSRGSGSSYEQYF; DNA: TGCGCCAGCAGCTCCCGGGGTAGCGGGAGCTCGTACGAGCAGTACTTC
size: NA; J: TRBJ2-5; length: 15; V: TRBV6-2/TRBV6-3; D: TRBD2; CDR3: CASSYGGRIKETQYF; DNA: TGTGCCAGCAGTTACGGCGGGAGGATTAAAGAGACCCAGTACTTC
size: NA; J: TRBJ1-1; length: 14; V: TRBV30; D: NA; CDR3: CAWSHLQVNTEAFF; DNA: TGTGCCTGGAGTCACCTTCAGGTGAACACTGAAGCTTTCTTT
size: NA; J: TRBJ1-4; length: 14; V: TRBV4-1; D: TRBD1; CDR3: CASSRGGGDEKLFF; DNA: TGCGCCAGCAGCCGCGGAGGGGGCGATGAAAAACTGTTTTTT
size: NA; J: TRBJ2-1; length: 16; V: TRBV11-2; D: TRBD2; CDR3: CASSLDGRGRFGEQFF; DNA: TGTGCCAGCAGCTTAGACGGGAGGGGGAGGTTTGGTGAGCAGTTCTTC
size: NA; J: TRBJ1-3; length: 17; V: TRBV9; D: NA; CDR3: CASSGASPTLSGNTIYF; DNA: TGTGCCAGCAGCGGCGCGTCCCCAACTCTCTCTGGAAACACCATATATTTT
size: NA; J: TRBJ2-7; length: 17; V: TRBV7-9; D: TRBD1; CDR3: CASSWRTGTALSYEQYF; DNA: TGTGCCAGCAGCTGGCGAACCGGGACAGCCTTGTCCTACGAGCAGTACTTC
size: NA; J: TRBJ2-1; length: 15; V: TRBV3-1/TRBV3-2; D: NA; CDR3: CASSQGFLGGNEQFF; DNA: TGTGCCAGCAGCCAAGGCTTTCTAGGAGGCAATGAGCAGTTCTTC
size: NA; J: TRBJ2-2; length: 17; V: TRBV21-1; D: NA; CDR3: CASSKTRQGAGTGELFF; DNA: TGTGCCAGCAGCAAGACGCGACAGGGGGCAGGTACCGGGGAGCTGTTTTTT